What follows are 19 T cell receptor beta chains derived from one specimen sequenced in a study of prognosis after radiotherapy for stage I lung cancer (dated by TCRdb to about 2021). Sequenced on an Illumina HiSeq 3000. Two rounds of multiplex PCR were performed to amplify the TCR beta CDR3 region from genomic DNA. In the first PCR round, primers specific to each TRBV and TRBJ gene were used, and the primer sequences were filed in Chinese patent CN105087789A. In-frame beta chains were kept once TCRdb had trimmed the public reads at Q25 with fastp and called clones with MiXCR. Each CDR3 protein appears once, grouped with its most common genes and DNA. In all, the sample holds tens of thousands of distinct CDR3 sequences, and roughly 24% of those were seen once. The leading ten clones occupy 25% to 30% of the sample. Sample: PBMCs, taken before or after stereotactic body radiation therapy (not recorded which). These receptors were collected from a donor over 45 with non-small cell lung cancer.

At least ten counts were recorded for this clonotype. This CDR3 is CASSSPTGPGELFF. CDR3 nucleotide sequence: TGTGCCAGCAGCTCCCCCACAGGGCCCGGGGAGCTGTTTTTT. The chain recombines TRBV7-9 with TRBJ2-2; TRBD1 might be the D (6 bases). The V end was cut by 4 bases, the J end by 6 bases, with 12 bases between. Germline CDR1 SEHNR, CDR2 FQNEAQ (reference sequence). The CDR3 has 14 amino acids.

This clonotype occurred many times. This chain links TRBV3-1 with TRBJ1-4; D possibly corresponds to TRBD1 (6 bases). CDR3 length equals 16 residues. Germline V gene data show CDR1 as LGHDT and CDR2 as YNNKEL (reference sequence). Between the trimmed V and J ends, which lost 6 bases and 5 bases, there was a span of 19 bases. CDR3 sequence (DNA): TGTGCCAGCAGAGACAGGTTCACCGTTGGCAATGAAAAACTGTTTTTT. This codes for CASRDRFTVGNEKLFF.

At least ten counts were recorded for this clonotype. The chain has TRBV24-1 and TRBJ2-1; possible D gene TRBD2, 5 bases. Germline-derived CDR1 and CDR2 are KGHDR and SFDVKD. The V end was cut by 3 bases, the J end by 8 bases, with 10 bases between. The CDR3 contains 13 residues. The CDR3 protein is CATSDEGRDEQFF. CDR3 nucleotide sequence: TGTGCCACCAGTGATGAGGGCCGGGATGAGCAGTTCTTC.

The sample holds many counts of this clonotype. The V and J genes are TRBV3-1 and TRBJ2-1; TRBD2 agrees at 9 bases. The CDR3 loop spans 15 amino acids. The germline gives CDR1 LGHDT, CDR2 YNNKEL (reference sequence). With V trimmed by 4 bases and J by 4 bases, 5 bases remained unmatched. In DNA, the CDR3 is TGTGCCAGCAGCCGAACGACTAGCGGATACAATGAGCAGTTCTTC. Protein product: CASSRTTSGYNEQFF.

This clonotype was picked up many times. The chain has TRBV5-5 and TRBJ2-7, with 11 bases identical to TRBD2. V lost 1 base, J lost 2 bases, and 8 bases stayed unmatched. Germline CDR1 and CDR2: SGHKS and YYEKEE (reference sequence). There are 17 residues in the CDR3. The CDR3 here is CASSLRSGTSGPYEQYF. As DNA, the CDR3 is TGTGCCAGCAGCTTGCGATCCGGGACTAGCGGACCCTACGAGCAGTACTTC. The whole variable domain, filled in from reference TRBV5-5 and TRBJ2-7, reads DAGVTQSPTHLIKTRGQQVTLRCSPISGHKSVSWYQQVLGQGPQFIFQYYEKEERGRGNFPDRFSARQFPNYSSELNVNALLLGDSALYLCASSLRSGTSGPYEQYFGPGTRLTVT.

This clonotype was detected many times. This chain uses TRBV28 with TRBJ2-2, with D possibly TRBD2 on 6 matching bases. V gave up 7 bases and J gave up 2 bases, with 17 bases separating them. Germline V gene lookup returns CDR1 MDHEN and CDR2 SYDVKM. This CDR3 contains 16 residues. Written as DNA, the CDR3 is TGTGCCAGCACCGGGGGAGCGGCGGTAAACACCGGGGAGCTGTTTTTT. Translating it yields CASTGGAAVNTGELFF.

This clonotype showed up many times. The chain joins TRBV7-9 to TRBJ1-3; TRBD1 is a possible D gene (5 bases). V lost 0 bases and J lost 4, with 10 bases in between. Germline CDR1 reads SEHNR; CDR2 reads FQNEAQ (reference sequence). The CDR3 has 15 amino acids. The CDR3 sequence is CASSLATGLGNTIYF. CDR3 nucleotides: TGTGCCAGCAGCTTAGCGACGGGGCTAGGAAACACCATATATTTT.

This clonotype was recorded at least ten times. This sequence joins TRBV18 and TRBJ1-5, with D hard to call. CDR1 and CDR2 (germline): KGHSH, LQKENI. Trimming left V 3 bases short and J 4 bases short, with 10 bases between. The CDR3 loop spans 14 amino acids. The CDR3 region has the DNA TGTGCCAGCTCACCCAGCGTAAGTAATCAGCCCCAGCATTTT. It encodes CASSPSVSNQPQHF.

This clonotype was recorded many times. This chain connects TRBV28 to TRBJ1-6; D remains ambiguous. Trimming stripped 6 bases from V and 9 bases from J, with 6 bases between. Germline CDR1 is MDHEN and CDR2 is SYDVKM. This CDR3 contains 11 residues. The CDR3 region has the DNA TGTGCCAGCAGGGCCAGTTCACCCCTCCACTTT. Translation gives CASRASSPLHF.

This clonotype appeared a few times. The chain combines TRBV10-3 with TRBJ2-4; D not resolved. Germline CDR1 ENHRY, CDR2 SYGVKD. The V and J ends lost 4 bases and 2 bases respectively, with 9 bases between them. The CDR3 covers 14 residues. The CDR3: CAISVGLTKNIQYF. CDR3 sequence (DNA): TGTGCCATCAGTGTCGGTCTTACCAAAAACATTCAGTACTTC.

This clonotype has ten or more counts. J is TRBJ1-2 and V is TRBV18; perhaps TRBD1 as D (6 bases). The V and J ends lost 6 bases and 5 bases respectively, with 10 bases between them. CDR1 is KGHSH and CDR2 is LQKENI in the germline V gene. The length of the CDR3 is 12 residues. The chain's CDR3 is CASSPGTYGYTF. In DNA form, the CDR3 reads TGTGCCAGCTCCCCAGGGACATATGGCTACACCTTC.

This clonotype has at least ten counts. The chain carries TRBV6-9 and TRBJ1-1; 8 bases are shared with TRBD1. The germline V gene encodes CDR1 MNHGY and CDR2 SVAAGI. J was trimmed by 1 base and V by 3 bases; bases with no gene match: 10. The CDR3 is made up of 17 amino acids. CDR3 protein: CASSYHPLRGPNTEAFF. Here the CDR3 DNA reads TGTGCCAGCAGTTACCATCCTCTCAGGGGGCCGAACACTGAAGCTTTCTTT.

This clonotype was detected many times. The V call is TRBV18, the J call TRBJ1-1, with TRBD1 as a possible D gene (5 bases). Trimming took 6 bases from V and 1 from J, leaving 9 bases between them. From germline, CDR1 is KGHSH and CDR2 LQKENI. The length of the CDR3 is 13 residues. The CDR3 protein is CASSFDRNTEAFF. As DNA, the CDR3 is TGTGCCAGCTCCTTCGACAGGAACACTGAAGCTTTCTTT.

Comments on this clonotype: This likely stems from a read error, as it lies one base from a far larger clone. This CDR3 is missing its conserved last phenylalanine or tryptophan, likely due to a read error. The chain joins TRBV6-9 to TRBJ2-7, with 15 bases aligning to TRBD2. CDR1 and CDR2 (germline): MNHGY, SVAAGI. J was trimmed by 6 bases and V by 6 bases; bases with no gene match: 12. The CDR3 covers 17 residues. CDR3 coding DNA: TGTGCCAGCAGCCGGACCGGACTAGCGGGAGGGGACAGCGAGCAGTACTCC. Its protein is CASSRTGLAGGDSEQYS.

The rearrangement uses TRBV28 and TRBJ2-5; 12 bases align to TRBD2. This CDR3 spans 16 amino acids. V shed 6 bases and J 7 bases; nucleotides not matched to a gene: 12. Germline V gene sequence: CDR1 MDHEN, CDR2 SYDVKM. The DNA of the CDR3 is TGTGCCAGCAGCACCATACGGGCTAGCGGGGGGGCGACCCAGTACTTC. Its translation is CASSTIRASGGATQYF. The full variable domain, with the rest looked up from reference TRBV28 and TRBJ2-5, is DVKVTQSSRYLVKRTGEKVFLECVQDMDHENMFWYRQDPGLGLRLIYFSYDVKMKEKGDIPEGYSVSREKKERFSLILESASTNQTSMYLCASSTIRASGGATQYFGPGTRLLVL.

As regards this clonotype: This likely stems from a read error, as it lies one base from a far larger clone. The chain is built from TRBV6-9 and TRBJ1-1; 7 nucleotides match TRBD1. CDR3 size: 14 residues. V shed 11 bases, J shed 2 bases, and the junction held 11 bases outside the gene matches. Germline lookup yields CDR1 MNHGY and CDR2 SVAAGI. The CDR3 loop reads CAGVRDSGNTEAFF. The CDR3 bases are TGTGCCGGCGTACGGGACAGCGGTAACACTGAAGCTTTCTTT.

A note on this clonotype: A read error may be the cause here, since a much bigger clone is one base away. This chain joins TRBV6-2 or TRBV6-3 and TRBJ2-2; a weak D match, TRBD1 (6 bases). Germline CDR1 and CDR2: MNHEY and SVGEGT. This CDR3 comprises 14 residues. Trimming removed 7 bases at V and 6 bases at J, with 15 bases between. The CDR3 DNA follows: TGTGCCAGCACTACAACAGGGTGGGCCGGGGAGCTGTTTTTT. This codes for CASTTTGWAGELFF.

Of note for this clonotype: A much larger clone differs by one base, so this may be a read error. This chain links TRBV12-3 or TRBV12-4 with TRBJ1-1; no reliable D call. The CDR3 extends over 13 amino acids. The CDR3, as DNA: TGTGCCAGCAGTTTATATAGGAACACTGAAGCTTTATTT. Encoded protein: CASSLYRNTEALF.

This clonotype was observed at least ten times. CDR3 nucleotides: TGTGCCAGCAGCGTAGGGAGGGGTTGGGCTCAGCCCCAGCATTTT. This sequence encodes CASSVGRGWAQPQHF. The chain links TRBV9 to TRBJ1-5, with D perhaps matching TRBD1 (5 bases). Germline V CDR1 and CDR2: SGDLS, YYNGEE. V dropped 0 bases and J dropped 6 bases, with 13 bases sitting between them. The CDR3 runs 15 residues.